One sample yielded the 10 T cell receptor beta chains listed below, sequenced in a study of blood T cell repertoires in COVID-19. Measured with immunoSEQ multiplex PCR; TCRdb has only the in-frame clones, and not every one. The table lists about 520,000 clones, around 85% of them singletons. Sequencing was performed on peripheral blood. These receptors came from a human donor in a cohort sampled during active COVID-19.

The V and J genes are TRBV27 and TRBJ1-6; D is possibly TRBD1 (5 bases). V shed 5 bases and J shed 7 bases, with 12 bases lying between them. The CDR3 has 14 amino acids. Germline values: CDR1 MNHEY, CDR2 SMNVEV (reference sequence). CDR3 nucleotides: TGTGCCAGCAGTCTCAGGGAGGACAATTCACCCCTCCACTTT. It encodes CASSLREDNSPLHF.

Only a few counts were recorded for this clone. The chain is built from TRBV6-6 and TRBJ2-1; possibly TRBD2 for D (5 bases). The CDR3 is 16 residues long. The V end was cut by 2 bases, the J end by 2 bases, with 13 bases between. Germline loops: CDR1 MNHNY, CDR2 SVGAGI (reference sequence). In nucleotides, the CDR3 is TGTGCCAGCAGTTACGGGCGGACTGTCCCCTACAATGAGCAGTTCTTC. This sequence encodes CASSYGRTVPYNEQFF.

This chain links TRBV4-3 with TRBJ2-7; D perhaps matches TRBD1 (6 bases). Trimming removed 1 base at V and 2 bases at J, with 12 bases between. Germline V CDR1 and CDR2: LGHNA, YSLEER. This CDR3 comprises 15 residues. The CDR3 is CASSQAAGEAYEQYF. DNA of the CDR3: TGCGCCAGCAGCCAAGCAGCAGGGGAAGCCTACGAGCAGTACTTC.

The CDR3 region is CASRPQGASQPQHF. The DNA of the CDR3 is TGTGCCAGTAGGCCACAGGGGGCGAGTCAGCCCCAGCATTTT. The V and J genes are TRBV19 and TRBJ1-5, with 9 bases identical to TRBD1. The V gene's germline CDR1 is LNHDA and CDR2 SQIVND (reference sequence). The CDR3 is 14 amino acids. Trimming took 6 bases from V and 6 from J; bases not matched to a gene: 6.

This rearrangement joins TRBV5-5 to TRBJ2-6; D is unclear. Trimming shortened V by 0 bases and J by 3 bases, and 10 bases separated the two germline ends. This CDR3 has 16 amino acids. Germline CDR1 is SGHKS and CDR2 is YYEKEE (reference sequence). The CDR3, as DNA: TGTGCCAGCAGCTTGGATGTCGCGGTTGGGGCCAACGTCCTGACTTTC. Protein product: CASSLDVAVGANVLTF.

The chain combines TRBV9 with TRBJ2-3, with D maybe TRBD2 (5 bases). The V end was cut by 1 base, the J end by 4 bases, with 13 bases between. CDR3 length equals 15 residues. Germline CDR1 is SGDLS and CDR2 is YYNGEE. CDR3 sequence: CASSVNEGNADTQYF. The CDR3 DNA follows: TGTGCCAGCAGCGTAAACGAGGGCAACGCAGATACGCAGTATTTT.

The chain couples TRBV6-1 to TRBJ2-1; D remains unclear. The V and J ends lost 2 bases and 13 bases respectively, with 12 bases between them. The germline V gene encodes CDR1 MNHNS and CDR2 SASEGT. This CDR3 has 12 residues. CDR3 sequence: CASSESIARQFF. The CDR3 DNA reads as TGTGCCAGCAGTGAATCTATCGCGCGACAGTTCTTC.

J is TRBJ2-1 and V is TRBV19; TRBD2 agrees at 9 bases. The CDR3 loop spans 16 amino acids. V trimming: 6 bases; J trimming: 6 bases; junction bases outside the gene matches: 12. Germline V gene sequence: CDR1 LNHDA, CDR2 SQIVND (reference sequence). The CDR3, as DNA: TGTGCCAGTAGCAAACAACCGGGACTAGCAATCAATGAGCAGTTCTTC. Protein: CASSKQPGLAINEQFF.

The chain employs TRBV10-3 and TRBJ2-1, with D possibly being TRBD1 (5 bases). The germline V gene encodes CDR1 ENHRY and CDR2 SYGVKD. This CDR3 is built from 15 residues. The V and J ends lost 8 bases and 0 bases respectively, with 14 bases between them. CDR3 DNA sequence: TGTGCCATCCTTGGGGCCGGCAGCTCCTACAATGAGCAGTTCTTC. Translation: CAILGAGSSYNEQFF.

The rearrangement uses TRBV7-9 and TRBJ1-4, with D possibly matching TRBD1 (5 bases). Germline CDR1 and CDR2: SEHNR and FQNEAQ (reference sequence). The CDR3 contains 14 residues. V gave up 6 bases and J gave up 8 bases, with 16 bases separating them. For the CDR3, the DNA is TGTGCCAGCAGGGGACTTGAATGGGAGGAAAAACTGTTTTTT. It codes for CASRGLEWEEKLFF.